This T cell receptor (beta chain) was identified during a study of CD8+CD57+ T cells in acquired aplastic anemia. The wider study: When averaged, DNA from sorted CD4+ and CD8+ cells came to 3 to 4 ug.

Germline V gene sequence: CDR1 SGHAT, CDR2 FQDESV (reference sequence). The length of the CDR3 is 15 residues. The V gene lost 5 bases and the J gene lost 3 bases, with 15 bases spanning the gap. Using genomic DNA as the template, TCR beta VDJ and CDR3 profiling was carried out. One entry per CDR3 protein, called by TCRdb with MiXCR from the reads. The sample lists under 500,000 distinct CDR3 sequences, less than 35% occurring once. Previously, flow cytometry had revealed CD8+CD57+ cell expansion in the patients chosen for sequencing. The enrolled patients all had severe acquired aplastic anemia. Concerning this clonotype itself: Its antigen is not known.

Study observations and caveats: Shared by patients and controls, nearly 30 CD8+ CDR3s were abundant in patients.

This chain connects TRBV11-1 to TRBJ2-3, with TRBD1 as a possible D gene (6 bases). The source is a human donor with aplastic anemia. The sample comprised sorted CD4+, CD8+, or CD8+CD57+ T cells (not recorded which) from PBMCs. CDR3 bases: TGTGCCAGCAGCCCACACTCACAGGGAACAGATACGCAGTATTTT. Its translation is CASSPHSQGTDTQYF.